This passage covers 27 T cell receptor beta chains from one sample sequenced in a study of response to subunit inactivated influenza vaccine. TCRdb redid the calling of the RT-PCR reads with MiXCR, one entry per CDR3 protein. The repertoire has roughly 570,000 distinct CDR3 sequences, roughly 13% of them found once; the top ten carry around 12%. This sample comprised PBMCs from blood, obtained 45 days after vaccination. Receptor source: a man in his fifties who received an inactivated influenza vaccine.

The chain has TRBV20-1 and TRBJ2-5; tentative D call: TRBD2 (6 bases). Germline CDR1 reads DFQATT; CDR2 reads SNEGSKA (reference sequence). Trimming took off 1 base at V and 4 bases at J, with 13 bases between the two ends. This CDR3 is built from 14 residues. Here the CDR3 reads CSARGGAAPETQYF. In DNA form, the CDR3 reads TGCAGTGCTAGAGGCGGGGCAGCCCCAGAGACCCAGTACTTC.

Turning to this clonotype: Germline and junction disagree at one end, which may indicate a read error. The chain links TRBV5-6 to TRBJ1-6; 7 bases align to TRBD1. This CDR3 is built from 14 residues. CDR1 is SGHDT, CDR2 YYEEEE, per germline. The chain's CDR3 is CANSLQGIGPPLHF. The DNA of the CDR3 is TGTGCCAACAGCTTACAGGGGATAGGCCCACCCCTCCACTTT.

This clonotype came up a few times. The chain has TRBV12-3 or TRBV12-4 and TRBJ2-1; D unclear. CDR3 size: 13 residues. V was trimmed by 1 base and J by 7 bases, leaving 8 bases between them. This CDR3 is CASSLVGRNEQFF. As DNA, the CDR3 is TGTGCCAGCAGTTTAGTCGGTCGGAATGAGCAGTTCTTC.

This clonotype was observed a handful of times. The V call is TRBV11-2, the J call TRBJ2-1; the D gene is possibly TRBD1 (5 bases). CDR1 is SGHAT and CDR2 is FQNNGV in the germline V gene. The length of the CDR3 is 18 residues. V lost 1 base and J 0 bases, leaving 16 bases between the germline ends. The CDR3 spells CASSLVLQGHSSYNEQFF. The CDR3 region has the DNA TGTGCCAGCAGCTTAGTACTTCAGGGCCACAGCTCCTACAATGAGCAGTTCTTC. Complete variable domain (other parts from reference TRBV11-2 and TRBJ2-1): EAGVAQSPRYKIIEKRQSVAFWCNPISGHATLYWYQQILGQGPKLLIQFQNNGVVDDSQLPKDRFSAERLKGVDSTLKIQPAKLEDSAVYLCASSLVLQGHSSYNEQFFGPGTRLTVL.

This clonotype was observed a few times. The J gene is TRBJ2-1, the V gene TRBV7-9; TRBD1 aligns across 11 bases. After removal of 8 bases from V and 8 bases from J, the junction contained 11 bases not matched to a gene. Germline V lookup: CDR1 SEHNR, CDR2 FQNEAQ (reference sequence). This CDR3 has 15 amino acids. The CDR3 sequence: CASPGTGGILDEQFF. In nucleotides, the CDR3 is TGTGCCAGCCCCGGGACAGGGGGGATTTTGGATGAGCAGTTCTTC.

The rearrangement links TRBV12-3 or TRBV12-4 to TRBJ2-1, with 11 bases that match TRBD2. CDR3 length: 15 residues. The V and J ends lost 7 bases and 6 bases, in that order; junction bases with no gene match: 8. DNA of the CDR3: TGTGCCAGCATTATAGGACTAGCGGGTTCCAATGAGCAGTTCTTC. Amino acids: CASIIGLAGSNEQFF.

The rearrangement joins TRBV7-9 to TRBJ1-1, with a tentative D call TRBD1 (5 bases). CDR3 length: 13 residues. CDR1 SEHNR and CDR2 FQNEAQ come from the germline V gene (reference sequence). Trimming removed 7 bases at V and 4 bases at J, with 13 bases between. The CDR3: CASNDEGFTEAFF. DNA for the CDR3: TGTGCCAGCAACGACGAGGGGTTCACTGAAGCTTTCTTT.

The rearrangement joins TRBV30 to TRBJ1-6; D perhaps matches TRBD1 (5 bases). CDR1 is GTSNPN, CDR2 SVGIG, per germline (reference sequence). CDR3 length equals 16 residues. V lost 4 bases and J lost 7, with 20 bases in between. The CDR3 DNA follows: TGTGCCTGGACCGTACTGGACACCCGGGGGAATTCACCCCTCCACTTT. It specifies CAWTVLDTRGNSPLHF.

This clonotype was seen a few times. The J gene is TRBJ2-4, the V gene TRBV5-1; 9 bases map to TRBD1. There are 13 residues in the CDR3. Germline V lookup: CDR1 SGHRS, CDR2 YFSETQ. The V and J ends lost 4 bases and 10 bases, in that order; junction bases with no gene match: 6. The CDR3 DNA reads TGCGCCAGCAGCGCCGCCGGACAGGGGATTCAGTACTTC. Residues: CASSAAGQGIQYF.

This clonotype was seen many times. V usage is TRBV9 and J usage is TRBJ2-1; possibly TRBD1 for D (5 bases). The CDR3 runs to 15 residues. Germline assignment: CDR1 SGDLS and CDR2 YYNGEE. The ends were cut back, 0 bases at V and 0 bases at J, with 7 bases in the middle. In DNA form, the CDR3 reads TGTGCCAGCAGCGTAGGACAGAGCTCCTACAATGAGCAGTTCTTC. This codes for CASSVGQSSYNEQFF.

The V call is TRBV20-1, the J call TRBJ2-3, with unresolved D. Germline-derived CDR1 and CDR2 are DFQATT and SNEGSKA (reference sequence). Trimming left V 0 bases short and J 5 bases short, with 18 bases between. The CDR3 runs to 16 residues. This CDR3 reads CSARDTDRQPLDTQYF. Written as DNA, the CDR3 is TGCAGTGCTAGAGATACGGATAGGCAGCCGCTAGATACGCAGTATTTT.

This clonotype was counted between two and nine times. This chain links TRBV7-8 with TRBJ2-7, with D possibly being TRBD2 (5 bases). The CDR3 contains 14 residues. CDR1 is SGHVS and CDR2 is FQNEAQ in the germline V gene. The V end was cut by 3 bases, the J end by 2 bases, with 11 bases between. CDR3 sequence reads: CASSFEGPAYEQYF. For the CDR3, the DNA is TGTGCCAGCAGCTTCGAGGGCCCTGCCTACGAGCAGTACTTC.

The chain carries TRBV24-1 and TRBJ2-1, with 8 bases lining up with TRBD2. Germline V gives CDR1 KGHDR, CDR2 SFDVKD. This CDR3 contains 14 residues. V gave up 5 bases and J gave up 5 bases; unmatched junction bases: 4. Here the CDR3 DNA reads TGTGCCACCAGTGCGACTAGCGCCAACAATGAGCAGTTCTTC. Translated: CATSATSANNEQFF.

This clonotype was counted many times. This sequence joins TRBV12-3 or TRBV12-4 and TRBJ2-3; D ambiguous. CDR3 length: 14 residues. V was cut by 3 bases and J by 2 bases, with 9 bases left in between. The CDR3 reads CASSLSLATDTQYF. The CDR3 DNA reads as TGTGCCAGCAGTTTGAGCCTCGCCACAGATACGCAGTATTTT.

This clonotype was seen only a few times. The chain is built from TRBV12-3 or TRBV12-4 and TRBJ1-2, with D possibly TRBD1 on 6 matching bases. The CDR3 contains 15 residues. V was trimmed by 6 bases and J by 7 bases, leaving 21 bases between them. The CDR3 protein is CASSQPGLPGAGYTF. CDR3 nucleotides: TGTGCCAGCAGCCAACCGGGACTCCCAGGGGCTGGCTACACCTTC.

In regard to this clonotype: The CDR3 carries no conserved terminal phenylalanine or tryptophan, so it likely arises from a read error. The limits of the CDR3 on the DNA are not certain, so only TCRdb's listed CDR3 is given. Here the CDR3 reads CSASLIGGV. The chain links TRBV20-1 to TRBJ2-5. The CDR3 is 9 amino acids in total, end residues counted. Germline CDR1 is DFQATT and CDR2 is SNEGSKA (reference sequence).

This clonotype was counted a few times. V and J are TRBV15 and TRBJ2-2; 9 nucleotides agree with TRBD1. CDR3 length: 16 amino acids. V lost 1 base and J lost 2; bases outside the gene matches: 2. Germline CDR1 reads LNHNV; CDR2 reads YYDKDF (reference sequence). DNA of the CDR3: TGTGCCACCAGCAGAGGGGGACAGGGCAACACCGGGGAGCTGTTTTTT. As protein: CATSRGGQGNTGELFF.

The sample holds a few counts of this clonotype. This chain uses TRBV25-1 with TRBJ2-4; D is tentatively TRBD1 or TRBD2 (5 bases each). V lost 0 bases and J lost 0, with 12 bases in between. CDR1 is MGHDK, CDR2 SYGVNS, per germline. This CDR3 comprises 17 residues. The CDR3 sequence is CASSEYEGFLAKNIQYF. As DNA, the CDR3 is TGTGCCAGCAGTGAATACGAGGGGTTCTTAGCCAAAAACATTCAGTACTTC.

The CDR3 protein is CASSLAAGVEQYF. CDR3 coding DNA: TGTGCCAGCAGCCTGGCGGCCGGGGTCGAGCAGTACTTC. V is TRBV27 and J is TRBJ2-7, with D tentatively TRBD2 (5 bases). V was pared by 6 bases and J by 6 bases, with 15 bases between. Germline V gene lookup returns CDR1 MNHEY and CDR2 SMNVEV (reference sequence). The CDR3 spans 13 residues.

This chain uses TRBV20-1 with TRBJ1-1; the D gene is possibly TRBD1 (5 bases). Germline-derived CDR1 and CDR2 are DFQATT and SNEGSKA (reference sequence). V was shortened by 1 base and J by 6 bases, with 15 bases between the two germline ends. The CDR3 runs to 14 residues. The CDR3 nucleotides are TGCAGTGCTAGAGCTACACTGCAGGGTGCTGAAGCTTTCTTT. This translates into CSARATLQGAEAFF.

This clonotype was found many times. The chain employs TRBV29-1 and TRBJ2-7, with D unclear. This CDR3 is 13 amino acids long. Trimming cost V 7 bases and J 3 bases, with 16 bases left between them. Germline V gene sequence: CDR1 SQVTM, CDR2 ANQGSEA. Here the CDR3 reads CSARGGVHYEQYF. The CDR3 coding sequence is TGCAGCGCCCGAGGTGGGGTCCACTACGAGCAGTACTTC.

The chain uses TRBV5-4 and TRBJ2-1; TRBD2 is a possible D gene (6 bases). Per germline, CDR1 SGHNT and CDR2 YYREEE (reference sequence). This CDR3 has 17 residues. V was clipped by 0 bases and J by 7 bases, with 20 bases between them. This CDR3 is CASSLGGYGRGRNEQFF. CDR3 bases: TGTGCCAGCAGCTTGGGGGGCTACGGGAGAGGGAGGAATGAGCAGTTCTTC.

This clonotype was picked up a small number of times. The gene calls are TRBV20-1 and TRBJ1-5, with TRBD1 identical over 10 bases. The CDR3 totals 13 residues. J gave up 8 bases and V 3 bases, and 4 bases lay outside the gene matches. Germline lookup yields CDR1 DFQATT and CDR2 SNEGSKA (reference sequence). CDR3 in DNA: TGCAGTGCTAGTGCGGACAGGGGGAAGCCCCAGCATTTT. This gives the protein CSASADRGKPQHF.

This clonotype was observed once. The CDR3, as DNA: TGTGCCAGCAGCTTACCTCTGGGAGCCCGCTCCTACGAGCAGTACTTC. Translating it yields CASSLPLGARSYEQYF. The rearrangement joins TRBV7-9 to TRBJ2-7, with D tentatively TRBD2 (5 bases). This CDR3 spans 16 amino acids. With 2 bases removed from V and 0 bases from J, the gap between germline ends came to 14 bases. CDR1 SEHNR and CDR2 FQNEAQ come from the germline V gene (reference sequence).

The chain links TRBV5-1 to TRBJ2-1; D gene ambiguous. Trimming stripped 0 bases from V and 8 bases from J, with 9 bases between. Germline V CDR1 and CDR2: SGHRS, YFSETQ. This CDR3 is 13 amino acids long. The DNA for the CDR3 is TGCGCCAGCAGCTTGGCCCCTGGGTATGAGCAGTTCTTC. Its translation: CASSLAPGYEQFF.

This clonotype was seen more than once but under ten times. The chain employs TRBV20-1 and TRBJ2-1; 12 bases are shared with TRBD2. CDR3 length equals 15 residues. The J segment lost 9 bases and the V segment lost 3 bases, leaving 9 bases of the junction unmatched. CDR1 and CDR2 (germline): DFQATT, SNEGSKA (reference sequence). The CDR3 sequence: CSARSLAGGPGEQFF. The CDR3 DNA is TGCAGTGCTAGGAGTCTAGCGGGGGGGCCCGGTGAGCAGTTCTTC.

The chain couples TRBV19 to TRBJ1-1; 8 positions agree with TRBD1. Germline V CDR1 and CDR2: LNHDA, SQIVND (reference sequence). This CDR3 comprises 14 residues. Trimming took 8 bases from V and 5 from J; bases not matched to a gene: 10. The CDR3 loop is CASGWTGRSTEAFF. The CDR3 region has the DNA TGTGCCAGTGGTTGGACAGGGAGGTCGACTGAAGCTTTCTTT. Full variable domain (rest looked up from reference TRBV19 and TRBJ1-1): DGGITQSPKYLFRKEGQNVTLSCEQNLNHDAMYWYRQDPGQGLRLIYYSQIVNDFQKGDIAEGYSVSREKKESFPLTVTSAQKNPTAFYLCASGWTGRSTEAFFGQGTRLTVV.